This paragraph covers one T cell receptor beta chain sequence. Clones were sequenced by immunoSEQ multiplex PCR, and TCRdb holds only the in-frame ones, with some missing. The profile shows around 28,000 clones, 75% to 80% of them singletons. Treatment specified: preoperative locoregional IRX-2 cytokine immunotherapy. Preoperative locoregional IRX-2 cytokine immunotherapy was tested in the phase Ib source study. The data belong to a study of preoperative IRX-2 immunotherapy in early breast cancer. V was pared by 4 bases and J by 2 bases, with 12 bases between. Germline V gene sequence: CDR1 SGHRS, CDR2 YFSETQ. The CDR3 covers 15 residues.

The sequence was obtained from a human donor with breast cancer. Material: lymph node tissue, obtained before IRX-2 immunotherapy. This chain joins TRBV5-1 and TRBJ1-4; D is unclear. The CDR3 sequence: CASSPREGTNEKLFF. The DNA for the CDR3 is TGCGCCAGCAGCCCGAGGGAGGGCACTAATGAAAAACTGTTTTTT.